This passage covers 12 T cell receptor beta chains from one sample sequenced in a study of blood T cells in healthy people across ages. Through a sample-barcoded 5' primer and a J-beta primer mix, a second PCR was run for about 6 to 11 cycles. MiXCR, run by TCRdb on the 5' RACE reads, gives a single entry per CDR3 protein. This table has 550,000 to 800,000 distinct CDR3 sequences, less than 40% appearing once. Input material: blood. The receptors derive from a woman older than 75 in good health.

This clonotype was seen repeatedly, ten times or more. The chain combines TRBV13 with TRBJ2-1; no clear D gene. Between the trimmed V and J ends, which lost 1 base and 0 bases, there was a span of 10 bases. Germline V gene lookup returns CDR1 PRHDT and CDR2 FYEKMQ (reference sequence). The CDR3 sequence is 16 residues long. Here the CDR3 reads CASSLEPNPSYNEQFF. The CDR3 coding sequence is TGTGCCAGCAGCTTAGAACCAAACCCCTCCTACAATGAGCAGTTCTTC.

The chain employs TRBV5-1 and TRBJ2-1; weak D call: TRBD2 (6 bases). Trimming took off 2 bases at V and 10 bases at J, with 16 bases between the two ends. The CDR3 loop spans 14 amino acids. Looked up from germline, CDR1 is SGHRS and CDR2 is YFSETQ. The CDR3 sequence: CASSFTPGGQEQFF. The CDR3 coding sequence is TGCGCCAGCAGCTTTACCCCAGGAGGGCAGGAGCAGTTCTTC.

This chain joins TRBV6-2 or TRBV6-3 and TRBJ1-5; D is undetermined. This CDR3 has 14 residues. Germline lookup yields CDR1 MNHEY and CDR2 SVGEGT. The germline V and J ends were trimmed by 2 bases and 4 bases, with 9 bases remaining between them. The chain's CDR3 is CASSYPLGNQPQHF. CDR3 nucleotides: TGTGCCAGCAGTTACCCCCTGGGGAATCAGCCCCAGCATTTT.

The table lists this clonotype with many counts. The V call is TRBV11-2, the J call TRBJ2-1; D perhaps matches TRBD2 (6 bases). V lost 1 base, J lost 9 bases, and 16 bases lay in between. CDR1 and CDR2 from the germline V gene are SGHAT and FQNNGV. The CDR3 is made up of 15 amino acids. CDR3 loop: CASSLGGASGVEQFF. CDR3 in DNA: TGTGCCAGCAGCTTAGGTGGGGCCTCGGGGGTTGAGCAGTTCTTC.

This clonotype occurred a few times. The chain carries TRBV7-8 and TRBJ2-3; a weak D match, TRBD2 (5 bases). The germline CDR1 and CDR2 sequences are SGHVS and FQNEAQ. Between the trimmed V and J ends, which lost 1 base and 0 bases, there was a span of 11 bases. The CDR3 length is 16 residues. The CDR3 sequence: CASSLDPGSSTDTQYF. The CDR3 DNA reads TGTGCCAGCAGCTTAGATCCGGGGTCCAGCACAGATACGCAGTATTTT.

This clonotype appeared many times. This chain uses TRBV7-2 with TRBJ2-1; no definite D call. V was trimmed by 5 bases and J by 15 bases, leaving 17 bases between them. CDR1 and CDR2 from the germline V gene are SGHTA and FQGNSA. This CDR3 contains 12 residues. The CDR3 spells CASSPTVQNRFF. Written as DNA, the CDR3 is TGTGCCAGCAGCCCGACGGTACAGAATCGGTTCTTC.

In this sample, this clonotype turned up once. One base away lies a much larger clone, so this may be a sequencing read error. The chain couples TRBV21-1 to TRBJ2-3; the D call of TRBD1 is as the table states it, not checked on the DNA. TRBV21-1 is described as a pseudogene. The CDR3 is 15 residues long. The CDR3 loop reads CASSLTRTGTDAQYF. The DNA for the CDR3 is TGTGCCAGCAGCCTGACCCGGACAGGTACAGATGCGCAGTATTTT.

This clonotype was detected many times. The chain carries TRBV9 and TRBJ2-7; TRBD1 might be the D (5 bases). V lost 0 bases and J 0 bases, leaving 10 bases between the germline ends. The CDR3 runs 15 residues. Germline values: CDR1 SGDLS, CDR2 YYNGEE. The CDR3 DNA sequence: TGTGCCAGCAGCGTAGAACAGGCCTTCTCCTACGAGCAGTACTTC. The encoded protein is CASSVEQAFSYEQYF.

This clonotype appeared many times. The CDR3 loop reads CASSPVGLRGSPLHF. The CDR3, as DNA: TGCGCCAGCAGCCCCGTAGGTCTTAGGGGTTCACCCCTCCACTTT. This sequence joins TRBV4-1 and TRBJ1-6, with a tentative D call TRBD1 (5 bases). The CDR3 totals 15 residues. Germline CDR1 MGHRA, CDR2 YSYEKL. The germline V and J ends were trimmed by 4 bases and 9 bases, with 16 bases remaining between them.

This clonotype was recorded many times. The chain employs TRBV7-2 and TRBJ2-1, with a tentative D call TRBD1 (5 bases). Germline lookup yields CDR1 SGHTA and CDR2 FQGNSA. The V gene lost 7 bases and the J gene lost 4 bases, with 17 bases spanning the gap. The CDR3 extends over 15 amino acids. The CDR3 sequence: CASTTDSSSYNEQFF. The CDR3 bases are TGTGCCAGCACCACCGACAGTTCTTCTTACAATGAGCAGTTCTTC.

As regards this clonotype: This may be a read error: a much more frequent sequence differs by one nucleotide. The rearrangement uses TRBV30 and TRBJ2-5, with D possibly being TRBD1 or TRBD2 (5 bases each). CDR1 is GTSNPN, CDR2 SVGIG, per germline (reference sequence). V was trimmed by 6 bases and J by 7 bases, leaving 24 bases between them. This CDR3 has 15 residues. CDR3 in DNA: TGTGCCTGTAAAAGTGGCCGGCTAACTGGGGGGACCCAGTACTTC. This gives the protein CACKSGRLTGGTQYF. Together with reference TRBV30 and TRBJ2-5, the CDR3 gives the full variable domain: SQTIHQWPATLVQPVGSPLSLECTVEGTSNPNLYWYRQAAGRGLQLLFYSVGIGQISSEVPQNLSASRPQDRQFILSSKKLLLSDSGFYLCACKSGRLTGGTQYFGPGTRLLVL.

The genes are TRBV20-1 and TRBJ2-7; 9 bases agree with TRBD2. The ends lost 0 bases at V and 4 bases at J; junction bases unmatched: 7. Germline loops: CDR1 DFQATT, CDR2 SNEGSKA (reference sequence). This CDR3 contains 15 residues. The CDR3 region is CSARDLAGGLYEQYF. In DNA form, the CDR3 reads TGCAGTGCTAGAGATCTCGCGGGGGGGCTGTACGAGCAGTACTTC.